A single sample is the source of the 15 T cell receptor beta chains below, sequenced in a study of blood T cell repertoires in COVID-19. Profiled with immunoSEQ multiplex PCR; TCRdb holds only in-frame clones, not every one. The repertoire consists of fewer than 130,000 clones, with more than 75% occurring once and the leading ten covering under 2.5%. The sequenced sample consisted of peripheral blood. These receptors all stem from a human donor in a cohort sampled during active COVID-19.

The rearrangement joins TRBV20-1 to TRBJ2-7, with 11 bases identical to TRBD2. The CDR3 has 17 residues. The ends lost 3 bases at V and 2 bases at J; junction bases unmatched: 12. CDR1 and CDR2 (germline): DFQATT, SNEGSKA (reference sequence). Here the CDR3 reads CSASSLAGGGKTYEQYF. The CDR3 DNA reads as TGCAGTGCTAGTAGTCTAGCGGGAGGAGGGAAAACCTACGAGCAGTACTTC.

The V call is TRBV11-3, the J call TRBJ2-3; TRBD1 is a possible D gene (6 bases). The CDR3 sequence is 15 residues long. V dropped 5 bases and J dropped 2 bases, with 14 bases sitting between them. Germline CDR1 reads SGHNT; CDR2 reads YENEEA. The CDR3: CASSLGTLNTDTQYF. The CDR3 DNA reads as TGTGCCAGCAGCCTCGGGACACTGAACACAGATACGCAGTATTTT.

The J gene is TRBJ1-4, the V gene TRBV5-4; D is uncertain. Trimming took off 0 bases at V and 8 bases at J, with 11 bases between the two ends. Germline CDR1 and CDR2: SGHNT and YYREEE (reference sequence). This CDR3 is 14 amino acids long. The CDR3 DNA is TGTGCCAGCAGCTTGGGCCCCGGTAACGAAAAACTGTTTTTT. Translation gives CASSLGPGNEKLFF.

The sample holds many counts of this clone. The rearrangement joins TRBV7-3 to TRBJ2-7; tentatively, D is TRBD2 (5 bases). Germline CDR1 is SGHTA and CDR2 is FQGTGA. V shed 2 bases and J shed 7 bases, with 12 bases lying between them. This CDR3 has 13 amino acids. The CDR3 here is CASSLALRGEQYF. In DNA, the CDR3 is TGTGCCAGCAGCTTAGCCCTGAGAGGGGAGCAGTACTTC. The entire variable domain, with the rest obtained from reference TRBV7-3 and TRBJ2-7, is as follows: GAGVSQTPSNKVTEKGKYVELRCDPISGHTALYWYRQSLGQGPEFLIYFQGTGAADDSGLPNDRFFAVRPEGSVSTLKIQRTERGDSAVYLCASSLALRGEQYFGPGTRLTVT.

The gene calls are TRBV2 and TRBJ2-7; D is perhaps TRBD1 (5 bases). The CDR3 has 12 residues. The germline V gene has CDR1 SNHLY and CDR2 FYNNEI. V lost 6 bases and J lost 4, with 10 bases in between. The chain's CDR3 is CASSQGGYEQYF. The CDR3 nucleotides read TGTGCCAGCAGCCAGGGTGGGTACGAGCAGTACTTC.

This chain joins TRBV11-2 and TRBJ2-1, with D possibly being TRBD2 (5 bases). CDR1 SGHAT and CDR2 FQNNGV come from the germline V gene. Trimming cost V 5 bases and J 1 base, with 21 bases left between them. The CDR3 runs 18 residues. The CDR3 protein is CASSPKGLAGASYNEQFF. CDR3 coding DNA: TGTGCCAGCAGCCCCAAGGGTCTGGCGGGTGCTTCCTACAATGAGCAGTTCTTC.

This chain links TRBV10-2 with TRBJ2-2; 10 positions agree with TRBD1. The length of the CDR3 is 14 residues. Germline assignment: CDR1 WSHSY and CDR2 SAAADI. After removal of 8 bases from V and 4 bases from J, the junction contained 4 bases not matched to a gene. In DNA form, the CDR3 reads TGCGCCAGCCGACAGGGGGCTTCCACCGGGGAGCTGTTTTTT. It is translated as CASRQGASTGELFF.

The chain links TRBV4-3 to TRBJ1-4; TRBD1 is a possible D gene (5 bases). Germline assignment: CDR1 LGHNA and CDR2 YSLEER. The V and J ends lost 1 base and 8 bases respectively, with 20 bases between them. This CDR3 spans 17 amino acids. The CDR3 nucleotides are TGCGCCAGCAGCCAAGTGGCCACCCTCAGGGTAGGCGAAAAACTGTTTTTT. This gives the protein CASSQVATLRVGEKLFF.

With regard to this clone: An end of the junction differs from the germline gene, which may be a read error. V gene TRBV6-1 combines with J gene TRBJ1-4, with 7 bases that match TRBD1. Per germline, CDR1 MNHNS and CDR2 SASEGT. The CDR3 runs to 11 residues. This CDR3 is CASSEAGQVHF. The CDR3 DNA follows: TGTGCCAGCAGTGAAGCAGGACAGGTTCATTTT.

The rearrangement links TRBV5-1 to TRBJ2-5; D remains unclear. The CDR3 has 13 amino acids. The germline V gene has CDR1 SGHRS and CDR2 YFSETQ. The germline V and J ends were trimmed by 0 bases and 3 bases, with 6 bases remaining between them. The CDR3 DNA follows: TGCGCCAGCAGCTTGGCTCCAGAAGAGACCCAGTACTTC. This sequence encodes CASSLAPEETQYF.

The chain has TRBV27 and TRBJ2-1; D call uncertain. The V gene's germline CDR1 is MNHEY and CDR2 SMNVEV (reference sequence). The CDR3 consists of 11 residues. V shed 6 bases and J shed 5 bases, with 5 bases lying between them. CDR3 loop: CASRRNNEQFF. For the CDR3, the DNA is TGTGCCAGCAGGCGTAACAATGAGCAGTTCTTC.

This rearrangement joins TRBV28 to TRBJ1-1; D gene unclear. The CDR3 sequence is 16 residues long. In germline, CDR1 is MDHEN, CDR2 SYDVKM. V lost 4 bases and J lost 2, with 17 bases in between. In nucleotides, the CDR3 is TGTGCCAGCAGTTCCCCTTCGGGGAGAGTTAACACTGAAGCTTTCTTT. The encoded protein is CASSSPSGRVNTEAFF.

The J gene is TRBJ1-4, the V gene TRBV9; weak D call: TRBD1 (6 bases). Deletions cut 4 bases from V and 3 bases from J, with 19 bases between. The CDR3 has 17 residues. CDR1 SGDLS and CDR2 YYNGEE come from the germline V gene. In DNA form, the CDR3 reads TGTGCCAGCAGCCCCAGCGGGGGGCGATCAGCTAATGAAAAACTGTTTTTT. Translating it yields CASSPSGGRSANEKLFF.

This rearrangement joins TRBV29-1 to TRBJ2-1; 8 bases line up with TRBD2. This CDR3 is 15 amino acids long. The J segment lost 3 bases and the V segment lost 5 bases, leaving 9 bases of the junction unmatched. The germline gives CDR1 SQVTM, CDR2 ANQGSEA. This chain's CDR3 is CSVLNSGKRYNEQFF. For the CDR3, the DNA is TGCAGCGTTCTAAATAGCGGGAAACGCTACAATGAGCAGTTCTTC.

This chain's CDR3 is CASRGLYEQYF. Here the CDR3 DNA reads TGTGCCAGCAGGGGGCTCTACGAGCAGTACTTC. The chain carries TRBV6-6 and TRBJ2-7, with a weak D call TRBD1 (5 bases). This CDR3 spans 11 amino acids. The ends were cut back, 6 bases at V and 3 bases at J, with 6 bases in the middle. The germline V gene encodes CDR1 MNHNY and CDR2 SVGAGI (reference sequence).